This TCR beta chain was found in a study of blood T cell repertoires in COVID-19 (dated by TCRdb to the early 2020s). The study in broad terms: Collaborator samples came from the United States, Italy and Spain and covered acute and convalescent phases of COVID-19. The material from the prospective study consisted of cDNA or gDNA derived from T cells, B-cell-depleted T cells, or PBMCs. Subjects who had been exposed to COVID-19, were actively infected with it, or had recovered from it provided the deeply sampled blood TCRbeta repertoires that made up the dataset. The repertoires were released in a freely available public database intended as a resource for research on the immune response to SARS-CoV-2. Samples were obtained from the ongoing ImmuneRACE study (first 160 participants) and from approximately 1,200 subjects provided by 6 global collaborators. The sample metadata nearly always contained a de-identified subject ID, COVID-19 status, age in years and sex. Where available, HLA class I and class II types were obtained from metadata supplied by the sample provider rather than from assay-based typing.

Per the germline V gene, SGHRS is the CDR1 and YFSETQ is the CDR2. Between the V and J ends, shortened by 0 bases and 4 bases respectively, the junction contains 11 bases. Its CDR3 holds 15 amino acids, cysteine through phenylalanine. Only the CDR3 region is kept as DNA, spanning 45 bases read in frame from base 1. The immunoSEQ Assay, a bias-controlled multiplex PCR, was used to amplify TCRbeta CDR3 regions from genomic DNA. Turning to the authors' computational methods: The number of nucleated cells in each sample was estimated from the amplification of reference gene primers within the assay. To quantify the absolute abundance of each unique TCRbeta CDR3 rearrangement, sequence reads were collapsed and filtered. For each sample, productive Simpson clonality was calculated by taking the square root of Simpson's diversity index across productive rearrangements. The table comes from immuneACCESS by way of TCRdb, which keeps in-frame sequences with V and J called. Part of the clones is missing from these tables; in studies checked, under half for an unresolved V gene and the rest for unknown reasons. The DNA was the basis for D and trimming; V, J and clone size are from that table. The sample table shows almost 250,000 clones, and roughly 90% are seen once. Jointly, the top ten make up roughly 4% of the sample.

Worth noting for this clone: This clone's antigen is unknown. No base-level quality is on record; no much larger clone is a single base apart.

In the prospective study, participants were about 18 to 95 years old, resided in 24 geographic areas of the United States, and were enrolled through a virtual design. In the prospective study, cohorts were assigned on the basis of participant-reported clinical history obtained from a screening survey and a study questionnaire. Recovered participants in ImmuneRACE Cohort 3 were defined by two consecutive negative NP/OP PCR tests, clearance by a healthcare professional, or resolution of symptoms. In the prospective study, mobile phlebotomists collected whole blood, serum and a nasopharyngeal or oropharyngeal swab from each participant. Additional blood draws and questionnaires over an approximately two-month period could optionally be provided by prospective study participants. Blood samples from the prospective study were shipped frozen or at room temperature prior to DNA extraction. General findings and caveats noted by the study authors: The amount of clinical and demographic metadata varied by source and participant and was provided uncurated.

Recombination connected TRBV5-1 to TRBJ2-1; D gene: possibly TRBD2, on 6 matching bases. The material sequenced was PBMCs or T cells enriched from blood (not recorded which). The sequence was collected from a woman in her 30s who had recovered from COVID-19. The encoded CDR3 is CASSLDGSEYNEQFF. In nucleotides, the sequence is TGCGCCAGCAGCTTGGACGGGAGTGAGTACAATGAGCAGTTCTTC.